Below, one TCR beta chain is given with its context. In the authors' methods: Amplification of reference gene primers provided the estimated nucleated cell counts. The table came from immunoSEQ multiplex PCR; TCRdb's copy has only in-frame clones and leaves some out. That table is the source of V, J and clone size, and D and trimming were worked out from the DNA. The sample shows 60,000 to 85,000 clones, 87% of them seen only once. This CDR3 spans 14 amino acids. Unmatched junction bases numbered 5, after V lost 2 bases and J lost 5 bases. Germline V gene data show CDR1 as SEHNR and CDR2 as FQNEAQ (reference sequence). The sample originates from a study of blood T cell repertoires in COVID-19. Study in general: Nucleic acid was either cDNA or gDNA, and it came from T cells, B-cell-depleted T cells, or PBMCs.

This sequence joins TRBV7-9 and TRBJ2-7, with 8 bases aligning to TRBD1. This clonotype originated in an elderly woman with active or convalescent COVID-19. The sample comprised peripheral blood. The CDR3 loop reads CASSLRQGLHEQYF. CDR3 coding DNA: TGTGCCAGCAGCTTACGACAGGGGCTCCACGAGCAGTACTTC. The whole variable domain, remainder taken from reference TRBV7-9 and TRBJ2-7, is DTGVSQNPRHKITKRGQNVTFRCDPISEHNRLYWYRQTLGQGPEFLTYFQNEAQLEKSRLLSDRFSAERPKGSFSTLEIQRTEQGDSAMYLCASSLRQGLHEQYFGPGTRLTVT.